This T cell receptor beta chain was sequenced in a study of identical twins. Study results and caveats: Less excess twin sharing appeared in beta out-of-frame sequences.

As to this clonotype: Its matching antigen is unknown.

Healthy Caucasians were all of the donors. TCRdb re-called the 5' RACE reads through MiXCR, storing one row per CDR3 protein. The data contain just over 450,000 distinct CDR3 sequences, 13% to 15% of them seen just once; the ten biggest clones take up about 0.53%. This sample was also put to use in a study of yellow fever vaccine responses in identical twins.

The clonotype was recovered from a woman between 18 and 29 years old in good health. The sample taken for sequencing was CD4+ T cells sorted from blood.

CDR3 amino acids: CASSSRQGGITGELFF. The CDR3 region has the DNA TGTGCCAGCAGCTCCCGACAGGGGGGGATAACCGGGGAGCTGTTTTTT. The J gene is TRBJ2-2, the V gene TRBV7-3; TRBD1 matches at 9 bases. Per germline, CDR1 SGHTA and CDR2 FQGTGA. CDR3 length equals 16 residues. V lost 4 bases and J lost 5; bases outside the gene matches: 8.